The 27 T cell receptor beta chains below were found in one sample sequenced in a study of CD8+CD57+ T cells in acquired aplastic anemia. It was genomic DNA that served as the template for profiling TCR beta VDJ and CDR3. TCRdb reprocessed the reads via MiXCR and lists one record per CDR3 protein. The sample includes 110,000 or so distinct CDR3 sequences, around 50% of them seen just once. Sequenced material: sorted CD4+, CD8+, or CD8+CD57+ T cells (not recorded which) from PBMCs. These receptors all come from a human donor in good health, serving as a control.

The gene calls are TRBV9 and TRBJ1-2; 8 bases line up with TRBD1. Trimming at V came to 0 bases and at J to 4 bases, leaving 5 bases not matched to a gene. CDR3 length equals 15 residues. The germline gives CDR1 SGDLS, CDR2 YYNGEE. The CDR3 sequence: CASSVEAGGGYGYTF. CDR3 DNA sequence: TGTGCCAGCAGCGTAGAAGCAGGGGGCGGCTATGGCTACACCTTC. Filled out from reference TRBV9 and TRBJ1-2, the complete variable domain reads DSGVTQTPKHLITATGQRVTLRCSPRSGDLSVYWYQQSLDQGLQFLIQYYNGEERAKGNILERFSAQQFPDLHSELNLSSLELGDSALYFCASSVEAGGGYGYTFGSGTRLTVV.

The genes are TRBV24-1 and TRBJ2-3, with D perhaps TRBD1 (5 bases). CDR1 is KGHDR, CDR2 SFDVKD, per germline. Trimming removed 6 bases at V and 6 bases at J, with 12 bases between. The CDR3 runs 13 residues. The CDR3 is CATSRPGRDTQYF. The CDR3 DNA reads TGTGCCACCAGTCGCCCAGGGCGGGATACGCAGTATTTT.

The chain recombines TRBV2 with TRBJ2-7; 8 nucleotides agree with TRBD1. CDR3 length equals 16 residues. Germline values: CDR1 SNHLY, CDR2 FYNNEI. The ends lost 8 bases at V and 6 bases at J; junction bases unmatched: 18. CDR3 region: CASGGRGLTIPSEQYF. CDR3 nucleotide sequence: TGTGCCAGCGGGGGCAGGGGGCTTACAATTCCTTCCGAGCAGTACTTC.

The chain combines TRBV24-1 with TRBJ2-2; TRBD1 is a possible D gene (6 bases). V dropped 4 bases and J dropped 2 bases, with 10 bases sitting between them. The CDR3 is made up of 15 amino acids. Germline V gene lookup returns CDR1 KGHDR and CDR2 SFDVKD. CDR3 region: CATSDPGANTGELFF. CDR3 nucleotide sequence: TGTGCCACCAGTGACCCAGGGGCTAACACCGGGGAGCTGTTTTTT.

As to this clonotype: Relative to the germline gene, one junction end is altered; a read error may explain this. The rearrangement uses TRBV6-5 and TRBJ1-2; 7 bases fit TRBD1. Germline V gene lookup returns CDR1 MNHEY and CDR2 SVGAGI. CDR3 length: 15 residues. The CDR3 loop is CAGSSGQFSSYGYTF. CDR3 in DNA: TGTGCCGGCAGTTCGGGACAGTTTTCTAGCTATGGCTACACCTTC.

The chain is built from TRBV7-8 and TRBJ2-5, with 8 bases lining up with TRBD2. Germline lookup yields CDR1 SGHVS and CDR2 FQNEAQ. CDR3 length equals 12 residues. J gave up 5 bases and V 8 bases, and 4 bases lay outside the gene matches. The CDR3 here is CASARGRETQYF. CDR3 sequence (DNA): TGTGCCAGCGCCCGCGGGAGGGAGACCCAGTACTTC.

This chain connects TRBV15 to TRBJ2-5, with 9 bases identical to TRBD2. V lost 3 bases and J lost 2; bases outside the gene matches: 1. This CDR3 is built from 14 residues. Germline assignment: CDR1 LNHNV and CDR2 YYDKDF (reference sequence). The CDR3 region has the DNA TGTGCCACCAGCAGCCTAGCGGGGCAAGAGACCCAGTACTTC. This sequence encodes CATSSLAGQETQYF.

This clonotype was seen repeatedly, ten times or more. The chain uses TRBV9 and TRBJ2-5, with 7 bases fitting TRBD2. This CDR3 contains 14 residues. CDR1 is SGDLS, CDR2 YYNGEE, per germline. The trim removed 1 base at V and 2 bases at J, leaving 2 bases unmatched. The CDR3 region is CASSVSGDQETQYF. The CDR3, as DNA: TGTGCCAGCAGCGTAAGCGGGGATCAAGAGACCCAGTACTTC.

Remarks on this clonotype: The junction and the germline gene differ at one end; a read error may be behind it. V gene TRBV11-1 combines with J gene TRBJ2-1; D is ambiguous. The germline V gene has CDR1 SGHAT and CDR2 FQDESV (reference sequence). The CDR3 spans 14 residues. In DNA, the CDR3 is TGTGCCTGCAGCTTAGTTGGACGCTACAATGAGCAGTTCTTC. Protein: CACSLVGRYNEQFF. The full variable domain, with the rest looked up from reference TRBV11-1 and TRBJ2-1, is EAEVAQSPRYKITEKSQAVAFWCDPISGHATLYWYRQILGQGPELLVQFQDESVVDDSQLPKDRFSAERLKGVDSTLKIQPAELGDSAMYLCACSLVGRYNEQFFGPGTRLTVL.

The chain has TRBV10-3 and TRBJ1-2; D might be TRBD1 (5 bases). This CDR3 has 14 amino acids. With 0 bases removed from V and 4 bases from J, the gap between germline ends came to 9 bases. CDR1 is ENHRY and CDR2 is SYGVKD in the germline V gene. The CDR3: CAISESGGVYGYTF. The DNA of the CDR3 is TGTGCCATCAGTGAGTCGGGAGGGGTCTATGGCTACACCTTC.

In this sample, this clonotype turned up a few times. The chain carries TRBV7-9 and TRBJ2-3; D is unclear. CDR1 SEHNR and CDR2 FQNEAQ come from the germline V gene (reference sequence). The CDR3 runs 13 residues. Trimming took off 5 bases at V and 2 bases at J, with 8 bases between the two ends. In nucleotides, the CDR3 is TGTGCCAGCAGCCCTGGACCCACAGATACGCAGTATTTT. Translation: CASSPGPTDTQYF. Full variable domain (rest looked up from reference TRBV7-9 and TRBJ2-3): DTGVSQNPRHKITKRGQNVTFRCDPISEHNRLYWYRQTLGQGPEFLTYFQNEAQLEKSRLLSDRFSAERPKGSFSTLEIQRTEQGDSAMYLCASSPGPTDTQYFGPGTRLTVL.

V gene TRBV4-3 combines with J gene TRBJ2-4; D is perhaps TRBD2 (5 bases). The CDR3 runs to 15 residues. The V end lost 4 bases, the J end lost 4 bases, and 14 bases lay between the germline ends. Germline CDR1 reads LGHNA; CDR2 reads YSLEER. This chain's CDR3 is CASSPNPGWKNIQYF. For the CDR3, the DNA is TGCGCCAGCAGCCCGAATCCGGGGTGGAAAAACATTCAGTACTTC.

This clonotype has a count of ten or more. This sequence joins TRBV20-1 and TRBJ1-1; D is unresolved. The CDR3 runs to 13 residues. V lost 5 bases and J 3 bases, leaving 13 bases between the germline ends. Germline-derived CDR1 and CDR2 are DFQATT and SNEGSKA (reference sequence). Written as DNA, the CDR3 is TGCAGTGCTCGCTTCGTTGGCCACACTGAAGCTTTCTTT. Its translation is CSARFVGHTEAFF.

This clonotype was observed a single time. The junction does not match germline at one end; this may be a read error. The chain joins TRBV19 to TRBJ2-6; D is ambiguous. The CDR3 has 14 amino acids. CDR1 and CDR2 (germline): LNHDA, SQIVND (reference sequence). The CDR3 region has the DNA TGTGCCAGCCAAACTTACTCTGGGGTCAACGTCCTGGCTTTC. Translating gives CASQTYSGVNVLAF.

This clonotype was seen at least ten times. The chain links TRBV20-1 to TRBJ2-5; D gene ambiguous. Trimming stripped 0 bases from V and 2 bases from J, with 16 bases between. The CDR3 has 16 amino acids. Germline values: CDR1 DFQATT, CDR2 SNEGSKA (reference sequence). The CDR3 is CSAREISGRSQETQYF. Written as DNA, the CDR3 is TGCAGTGCTAGAGAGATTTCCGGACGGTCACAAGAGACCCAGTACTTC.

As regards this clonotype: A much larger clone lies one base from this, so it may be a read error. The chain joins TRBV12-3 or TRBV12-4 to TRBJ2-1; D not certain. V was shortened by 5 bases and J by 8 bases, with 10 bases between the two germline ends. The CDR3 is made up of 12 amino acids. The CDR3 nucleotides read TGTGCCAGCAGTCCCGAATCGGATGAGCAGTTCTTC. This translates into CASSPESDEQFF.

The chain has TRBV12-3 or TRBV12-4 and TRBJ1-2; no clear D gene. The CDR3 runs to 13 residues. The V end was cut by 3 bases, the J end by 8 bases, with 13 bases between. CDR3 sequence reads: CASSLGAGVGYTF. CDR3 DNA: TGTGCCAGCAGTTTGGGCGCGGGCGTCGGCTACACCTTC.

Many counts were recorded for this clonotype. The CDR3 protein is CASSQVGDYIGRDRETQYF. CDR3 DNA: TGTGCCAGCAGCCAAGTGGGGGACTATATAGGACGAGATCGAGAGACCCAGTACTTC. This sequence joins TRBV14 and TRBJ2-5; 7 bases are shared with TRBD2. The J segment lost 4 bases and the V segment lost 1 base, leaving 18 bases of the junction unmatched. The CDR3 length is 19 residues. CDR1 and CDR2 from the germline V gene are SGHDN and FVKESK.

This clonotype was found many times. V and J are TRBV3-1 and TRBJ2-1; 12 positions agree with TRBD2. Germline V gene sequence: CDR1 LGHDT, CDR2 YNNKEL (reference sequence). The CDR3 covers 17 residues. V shed 4 bases and J 4 bases; nucleotides not matched to a gene: 8. DNA of the CDR3: TGTGCCAGCAGCCCCGACCGACTAGCGGGGGAATACAATGAGCAGTTCTTC. Translating gives CASSPDRLAGEYNEQFF.

CDR3 sequence: CASRGGRGQSQPQHF. CDR3 sequence (DNA): TGTGCCAGTAGGGGCGGCAGGGGGCAGAGTCAGCCCCAGCATTTT. The genes are TRBV19 and TRBJ1-5; 8 nucleotides line up with TRBD1. Germline trimming cut 6 bases from V and 6 bases from J; bases unmatched to any gene: 10. This CDR3 comprises 15 residues. CDR1 is LNHDA and CDR2 is SQIVND in the germline V gene (reference sequence).

This clonotype showed up just once. V and J are TRBV7-3 and TRBJ1-3; maybe TRBD1 (5 bases). Looked up from germline, CDR1 is SGHTA and CDR2 is FQGTGA. The CDR3 is 15 residues long. Trimming left V 0 bases short and J 2 bases short, with 8 bases between. The CDR3 loop reads CASSLTPGPGNTIYF. The CDR3 DNA reads TGTGCCAGCAGCTTAACGCCGGGGCCTGGAAACACCATATATTTT.

The rearrangement links TRBV7-9 to TRBJ2-1; D remains unclear. Trimming removed 5 bases from V and 7 bases from J, with 6 bases in between. In germline, CDR1 is SEHNR, CDR2 FQNEAQ (reference sequence). This CDR3 is 11 amino acids long. The CDR3 nucleotides read TGTGCCAGCAGCCCACAAAATGAGCAGTTCTTC. Protein: CASSPQNEQFF.

This clonotype was counted a few times. The chain joins TRBV2 to TRBJ2-1; D is unclear. Trimming left V 7 bases short and J 0 bases short, with 10 bases between. Germline CDR1 is SNHLY and CDR2 is FYNNEI. The CDR3 covers 14 residues. The CDR3 here is CASNGISSYNEQFF. The DNA for the CDR3 is TGTGCCAGCAACGGAATTTCCTCCTACAATGAGCAGTTCTTC. The variable domain in full, with the rest retrieved from reference TRBV2 and TRBJ2-1, is EPEVTQTPSHQVTQMGQEVILRCVPISNHLYFYWYRQILGQKVEFLVSFYNNEISEKSEIFDDQFSVERPDGSNFTLKIRSTKLEDSAMYFCASNGISSYNEQFFGPGTRLTVL.

The chain uses TRBV7-6 and TRBJ1-3; 7 bases are a match to TRBD1. Germline V gene data show CDR1 as SGHVS and CDR2 as FNYEAQ. The V segment lost 5 bases and the J segment 4 bases; nucleotides outside the gene matches: 2. The CDR3 has 13 residues. In nucleotides, the CDR3 is TGTGCCAGCAGCAAGGACAGGGGAAACACCATATATTTT. This gives the protein CASSKDRGNTIYF.

This clonotype has a count of ten or more. This chain connects TRBV30 to TRBJ1-2; D remains ambiguous. The germline gives CDR1 GTSNPN, CDR2 SVGIG (reference sequence). Trimming took 0 bases from V and 5 from J, leaving 16 bases between them. The CDR3 extends over 15 amino acids. The CDR3 DNA reads as TGTGCCTGGAGTGTACTCGAGGGAATATCTTATGGCTACACCTTC. Translation: CAWSVLEGISYGYTF. The full variable domain, in which reference TRBV30 and TRBJ1-2 provide the parts outside the CDR3, is SQTIHQWPATLVQPVGSPLSLECTVEGTSNPNLYWYRQAAGRGLQLLFYSVGIGQISSEVPQNLSASRPQDRQFILSSKKLLLSDSGFYLCAWSVLEGISYGYTFGSGTRLTVV.

This clonotype was seen ten or more times. The CDR3 sequence: CASSLIGQLLNEKLFF. The DNA for the CDR3 is TGTGCCAGCAGCTTAATTGGACAGCTGCTAAATGAAAAACTGTTTTTT. V usage is TRBV11-2 and J usage is TRBJ1-4; D might be TRBD1 (6 bases). The CDR3 extends over 16 amino acids. Germline CDR1 reads SGHAT; CDR2 reads FQNNGV. The germline V and J ends were trimmed by 2 bases and 5 bases, with 15 bases remaining between them.

Comments on this clonotype: One junction end disagrees with the germline gene, perhaps due to a read error. The V and J genes are TRBV6-5 and TRBJ1-1, with D unclear. This CDR3 contains 13 residues. CDR1 MNHEY and CDR2 SVGAGI come from the germline V gene. The CDR3 region has the DNA TGTGCCAGCAGTTACGGAGAGGGCACTGAAGCTTTCTTC. Translating gives CASSYGEGTEAFF.